One sample yielded the 7 T cell receptor beta chains listed below, sequenced in a study of T cells in Graves' hyperthyroidism and ophthalmopathy. Amplification yielded TCR beta CDR3 regions, with RNA transcripts as the source. The HTBI primer set served for first-round RT-PCR of the TCR CDR3. TCRdb independently ran MiXCR on the multiplex PCR reads; one entry per CDR3 protein. The data show hundreds of thousands of distinct CDR3 sequences, 15% to 20% seen once. Sequenced: blood. The receptor set was obtained from a man aged 35 to 55 with Graves' ophthalmopathy.

This clonotype was picked up many times. The V gene is TRBV4-1, the J gene TRBJ2-1; 12 bases match TRBD2. Germline values: CDR1 MGHRA, CDR2 YSYEKL. The CDR3 has 18 amino acids. The ends lost 2 bases at V and 0 bases at J; junction bases unmatched: 5. CDR3 coding DNA: TGCGCCAGCAGCCAACGGCTAGCGGGAGGGCTCTCCTACAATGAGCAGTTCTTC. Translated, it gives CASSQRLAGGLSYNEQFF.

This clonotype was counted a few times. The chain employs TRBV27 and TRBJ2-7, with 7 bases fitting TRBD1. The CDR3 runs 15 residues. CDR1 and CDR2 (germline): MNHEY, SMNVEV (reference sequence). V was pared by 6 bases and J by 2 bases, with 10 bases of the junction left unmatched. CDR3 protein: CASRLGTERAYEQYF. CDR3 nucleotides: TGTGCCAGCAGACTCGGGACAGAAAGAGCCTACGAGCAGTACTTC.

Only a few counts were recorded for this clonotype. The gene calls are TRBV5-1 and TRBJ2-6, with TRBD1 matching 8 bases. The germline V gene has CDR1 SGHRS and CDR2 YFSETQ. V gave up 2 bases and J gave up 2 bases; unmatched junction bases: 6. This CDR3 is 17 amino acids long. CDR3 DNA: TGCGCCAGCAGCTTTAGGGGACAGGTAACTGGGGCCAACGTCCTGACTTTC. Translation gives CASSFRGQVTGANVLTF.

The chain links TRBV20-1 to TRBJ2-2; D ambiguous. CDR3 length: 12 residues. Germline-derived CDR1 and CDR2 are DFQATT and SNEGSKA (reference sequence). Here the CDR3 DNA reads TGCCAACCGATCCGGGTTACCGGGGAGCTGTTTTTT. Encoded protein: CQPIRVTGELFF.

The chain has TRBV9 and TRBJ2-5; TRBD1 agrees at 11 bases. V gave up 2 bases and J gave up 4 bases; unmatched junction bases: 7. The CDR3 has 16 amino acids. Per germline, CDR1 SGDLS and CDR2 YYNGEE. The chain's CDR3 is CASSVGTGGISETQYF. The DNA of the CDR3 is TGTGCCAGCAGCGTGGGGACAGGGGGAATTTCAGAGACCCAGTACTTC.

This clonotype showed up just a few times. The rearrangement uses TRBV20-1 and TRBJ2-5; TRBD2 matches at 13 bases. Germline V gene lookup returns CDR1 DFQATT and CDR2 SNEGSKA (reference sequence). This CDR3 is 16 amino acids long. V was clipped by 5 bases and J by 3 bases; unmatched bases: 9. The DNA of the CDR3 is TGCAGTGCTCCTAAGGGACTAGCGGGATCCGAAGAGACCCAGTACTTC. It yields the protein CSAPKGLAGSEETQYF.

The gene calls are TRBV6-1 and TRBJ2-7, with D possibly TRBD1 on 6 matching bases. The germline CDR1 and CDR2 sequences are MNHNS and SASEGT. V was shortened by 2 bases and J by 5 bases, with 13 bases between the two germline ends. This CDR3 is built from 14 residues. In nucleotides, the CDR3 is TGTGCCAGCAGTGAACTACAAACAGGGAACGAGCAGTACTTC. Translating it yields CASSELQTGNEQYF.